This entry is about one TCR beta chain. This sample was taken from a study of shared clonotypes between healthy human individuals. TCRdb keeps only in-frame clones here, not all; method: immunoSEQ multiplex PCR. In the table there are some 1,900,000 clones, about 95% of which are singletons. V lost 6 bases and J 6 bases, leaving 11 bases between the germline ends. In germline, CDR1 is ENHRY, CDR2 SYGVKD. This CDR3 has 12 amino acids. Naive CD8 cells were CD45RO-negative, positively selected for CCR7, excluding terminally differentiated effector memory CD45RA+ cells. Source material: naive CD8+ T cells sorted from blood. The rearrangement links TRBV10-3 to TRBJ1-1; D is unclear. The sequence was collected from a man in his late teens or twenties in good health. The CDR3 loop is CAIRTDTPEAFF. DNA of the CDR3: TGTGCCATCAGAACAGATACGCCTGAAGCTTTCTTT.